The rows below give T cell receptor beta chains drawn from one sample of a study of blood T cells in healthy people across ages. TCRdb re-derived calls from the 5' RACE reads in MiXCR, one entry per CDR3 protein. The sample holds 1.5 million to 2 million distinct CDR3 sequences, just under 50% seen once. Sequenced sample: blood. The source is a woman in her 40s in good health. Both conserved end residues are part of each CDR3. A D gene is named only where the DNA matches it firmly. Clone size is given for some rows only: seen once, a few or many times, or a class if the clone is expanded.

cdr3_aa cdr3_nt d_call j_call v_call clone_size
CASSPPGGAYEQYF TGTGCCAGCAGCCCCCCCGGCGGGGCATACGAGCAGTACTTC - TRBJ2-7 TRBV7-2 -
CASKGGAPNEKLFF TGCGCCAGCAAGGGGGGGGCGCCGAATGAAAAACTGTTTTTT - TRBJ1-4 TRBV5-1 once
CASSLDSNRAYEQYF TGCGCCAGCAGCTTGGACTCAAATAGGGCCTACGAGCAGTACTTC - TRBJ2-7 TRBV5-1 -
CASTRVANEKLFF TGTGCCAGTACCCGGGTGGCTAATGAAAAACTGTTTTTT - TRBJ1-4 TRBV28 -
CASSTMEEDATDTQYF TGTGCCAGCAGCACAATGGAAGAAGATGCCACAGATACGCAGTATTTT - TRBJ2-3 TRBV7-9 few
CASSLDLTAQETQYF TGTGCCAGCAGCTTAGATTTGACCGCTCAAGAGACCCAGTACTTC - TRBJ2-5 TRBV11-2 -
CASSLDAGTRGVTQYF TGTGCCAGCAGCTTAGATGCGGGGACGCGCGGGGTCACCCAGTACTTC - TRBJ2-7 TRBV7-2 -
CASSLAGPQETQYF TGTGCCAGCAGCTTAGCGGGGCCCCAAGAGACCCAGTACTTC - TRBJ2-5 TRBV7-2 many
CASSLGGEQGRGYTF TGTGCCAGCAGCTTAGGGGGGGAACAGGGTAGAGGCTACACCTTC - TRBJ1-2 TRBV7-2 few
CSALGWEGGASYNEQFF TGCAGTGCCCTTGGATGGGAGGGGGGGGCCTCCTACAATGAGCAGTTCTTC - TRBJ2-1 TRBV20-1 few
CASSQDSGLAGGSWVYNEQFF TGTGCCAGCAGCCAAGATTCGGGACTAGCGGGGGGGAGCTGGGTCTACAATGAGCAGTTCTTC TRBD2 TRBJ2-1 TRBV14 few
CATTGTDQPQHF TGTGCCACAACGGGGACAGATCAGCCCCAGCATTTT TRBD1 TRBJ1-5 TRBV28 -
CSATTGGDYGYTF TGCAGTGCTACAACAGGGGGCGACTATGGCTACACCTTC TRBD1 TRBJ1-2 TRBV20-1 few
CASSQVRGVDEQFF TGCGCCAGCAGCCAAGTTCGGGGGGTCGATGAGCAGTTCTTC TRBD2 TRBJ2-1 TRBV4-1 -
CASSDQRGVMGTQYF TGTGCCAGCAGCGATCAGCGGGGGGTCATGGGTACGCAGTATTTT TRBD2 TRBJ2-3 TRBV9 -
CASSLRQTYEQYF TGTGCCAGCAGTTTACGTCAGACCTACGAGCAGTACTTC - TRBJ2-7 TRBV7-2 many
CASSPIDRDDEQFF TGTGCCAGCAGTCCAATTGATCGGGACGATGAGCAGTTCTTC - TRBJ2-1 TRBV6-2/TRBV6-3 -
CASSFATASIYEQYF TGTGCCAGCAGTTTCGCGACAGCGAGCATCTACGAGCAGTACTTC - TRBJ2-7 TRBV12-3/TRBV12-4 few
CASSQEAWGQGNQPQHF TGCGCCAGCAGCCAAGAGGCCTGGGGGCAAGGCAATCAGCCCCAGCATTTT - TRBJ1-5 TRBV4-3 few
CASSSHALGEQYF TGTGCCAGCAGCTCACATGCCCTCGGCGAGCAGTACTTC - TRBJ2-7 TRBV13 -
CAIRGQGETQYF TGTGCCATCAGGGGGCAGGGGGAGACCCAGTACTTC - TRBJ2-5 TRBV10-3 few
CASSKKKPFGDTRYF TGTGCCAGCAGCAAAAAAAAGCCGTTCGGGGATACGCGGTATTTT - TRBJ2-3 TRBV21-1 -
CASSLGANYGYTF TGTGCCAGCAGCCTTGGAGCTAACTATGGCTACACCTTC - TRBJ1-2 TRBV5-1 many
CASSTGTPTNEKLFF TGTGCCAGCAGTACCGGGACTCCAACTAATGAAAAACTGTTTTTT - TRBJ1-4 TRBV2 -
CATSDETGPKGQYF TGTGCCACCAGTGATGAGACAGGGCCCAAGGGGCAGTACTTC TRBD1 TRBJ2-4 TRBV24-1 -
CASSHPDSHEQFF TGTGCCAGCAGCCATCCGGACAGTCATGAGCAGTTCTTC - TRBJ2-1 TRBV5-6 few
CASSYSTLDTRIYGYTF TGTGCCAGCAGTTACTCGACGTTGGACACAAGAATATATGGCTACACCTTC - TRBJ1-2 TRBV6-2/TRBV6-3 few
CATSPNPRETQYF TGTGCCACCAGTCCGAACCCAAGGGAGACCCAGTACTTC - TRBJ2-5 TRBV15 -
CASSSLLMIQETQYF TGTGCCAGCAGCTCGTTACTTATGATACAAGAGACCCAGTACTTC - TRBJ2-5 TRBV7-8 few
CASSRRASPTGELFF TGTGCCAGCAGCCGACGGGCCTCCCCAACCGGGGAGCTGTTTTTT - TRBJ2-2 TRBV27 -
CSARDQQRPAKVSEQFF TGCAGTGCTAGAGATCAGCAGAGACCCGCCAAAGTGAGTGAGCAGTTCTTC - TRBJ2-1 TRBV20-1 -
CAISFALAGGHVGETQYF TGTGCCATCAGTTTTGCCCTAGCGGGGGGGCATGTAGGAGAGACCCAGTACTTC TRBD2 TRBJ2-5 TRBV10-3 -
CASSLVVGGPTYTQYF TGTGCCAGCAGTTTAGTGGTGGGGGGGCCGACATATACGCAGTATTTT - TRBJ2-3 TRBV12-3/TRBV12-4 -
CASSSGLAALDEQYF TGCGCCAGCAGCTCGGGACTAGCGGCACTCGATGAGCAGTACTTC TRBD2 TRBJ2-7 TRBV5-1 -
CASSPNDRASGYGYTF TGCGCCAGCAGCCCGAATGACAGGGCTTCGGGCTATGGCTACACCTTC TRBD1 TRBJ1-2 TRBV4-3 once
CASSLEAWDYGYTF TGTGCCAGCAGCTTAGAGGCGTGGGACTATGGCTACACCTTC - TRBJ1-2 TRBV7-2 -
CASKRSNEKLFF TGTGCCAGCAAGCGATCGAACGAAAAACTGTTTTTT - TRBJ1-4 TRBV28 -
CSAYNRGKAGYTF TGCAGTGCCTATAACAGGGGGAAGGCCGGCTACACCTTC TRBD1 TRBJ1-2 TRBV20-1 few
CASSYTQDTLNEKLFF TGTGCCAGCAGCTACACCCAGGACACGTTGAATGAAAAACTGTTTTTT - TRBJ1-4 TRBV5-6 -
CSVGGTGSYNEQFF TGCAGCGTTGGAGGGACAGGGTCTTACAATGAGCAGTTCTTC TRBD1 TRBJ2-1 TRBV29-1 few
CASSWGGQIQETQYF TGTGCCAGCAGCTGGGGGGGACAGATACAAGAGACCCAGTACTTC - TRBJ2-5 TRBV7-2 -
CATSDSGRTTDTQYF TGTGCCACCAGTGATTCGGGCAGGACCACAGATACGCAGTATTTT - TRBJ2-3 TRBV24-1 few
CASSQDPGQGSRYTF TGTGCCAGCAGCCAAGATCCGGGACAGGGATCTCGCTACACCTTC TRBD1 TRBJ1-2 TRBV4-2 -
CASGLGDRGPGDEQFF TGTGCTAGTGGTTTGGGGGACAGGGGGCCGGGCGATGAGCAGTTCTTC TRBD1 TRBJ2-1 TRBV12-5 -